The present TCR beta chain was sequenced within a study of regulatory T cells in long-lasting Graves disease. General study results and limits: It was possible that the small sample size reduced accuracy. Newly diagnosed patients had higher TCR diversity than persistent Graves' patients did.

Regarding time point: newly diagnosed GD, antithyroid drugs for less than 3 months. Scientists built the TCR library using RNA that was extracted from PBMCs. Both iRepertoire HTBI primers and Arm-PCR of CDR3 regions were used to build the TCR beta libraries. TCRdb ran MiXCR on the multiplex PCR reads and lists one entry per CDR3 protein. This repertoire shows approximately 470,000 distinct CDR3 sequences, roughly 16% found once; its top ten account for more than 10%. Worth noting for this clonotype: Its antigen remains unknown.

This CDR3 contains 18 residues. J lost 0 bases, V lost 6 bases, and 11 bases had no gene match. Germline V gene data show CDR1 as SEHNR and CDR2 as FQNEAQ (reference sequence). These data also featured in a second study, about T cells in Graves' hyperthyroidism and ophthalmopathy. Per that study: In making diagnoses, clinical symptoms, serum thyroxine and TRAb, thyroid ultrasound and orbital computed tomography were all used. Blood held most thyroid clonotypes expanded above 0.001 frequency.

The specimen comprised peripheral blood mononuclear cells (PBMCs), sampled at new diagnosis, from a patient treated with antithyroid drugs. The rearrangement links TRBV7-9 to TRBJ1-3, with 10 nucleotides matching TRBD1. The TCR was taken from a man aged 40-55 years with Graves disease. The CDR3 protein is CASRAGTGATSSGNTIYF. CDR3 nucleotide sequence: TGTGCCAGCAGAGCCGGGACAGGGGCGACAAGCTCTGGAAACACCATATATTTT. The full variable domain, completed using reference TRBV7-9 and TRBJ1-3, is DTGVSQNPRHKITKRGQNVTFRCDPISEHNRLYWYRQTLGQGPEFLTYFQNEAQLEKSRLLSDRFSAERPKGSFSTLEIQRTEQGDSAMYLCASRAGTGATSSGNTIYFGEGSWLTVV.